Listed below are T cell receptor beta chains from one sample, sequenced in a study of post-analysis software for immune sequencing data. TCRdb used MiXCR to reprocess the PCR reads, holding one entry per CDR3 protein. The sample lists 700,000 to 900,000 distinct CDR3 sequences, about half occurring once. Sequencing input: blood. These receptors all come from a girl aged 10-17 years with multiple sclerosis. Both conserved end residues are part of each CDR3. The order of the fields is V gene, clone size, J gene, D gene, CDR3 DNA, CDR3 protein. D genes are given only for firm matches. A row's size may be missing; if present it is once, few, many or a size class.

V: TRBV7-2; size: once; J: TRBJ2-4; D: TRBD1; DNA: TGTGCCAGCAGCTTAAGGTTTACAGGGGTCGAGAATCAGTACTTC; CDR3: CASSLRFTGVENQYF
V: TRBV4-3; size: -; J: TRBJ2-7; D: -; DNA: TGCGCCAGCAGCCAAGAGGGGGCAGGGACCTACGAGCAGTACTTC; CDR3: CASSQEGAGTYEQYF
V: TRBV13; size: many; J: TRBJ2-7; D: -; DNA: TGTGCCAGCAGCTTCGGCCAGGTCGAGCAGTACTTC; CDR3: CASSFGQVEQYF
V: TRBV6-5; size: many; J: TRBJ1-1; D: -; DNA: TGTGCCAGCAGTTACCGAGATGAGGTTGCTGAAGCTTTCTTT; CDR3: CASSYRDEVAEAFF
V: TRBV20-1; size: -; J: TRBJ2-6; D: -; DNA: TGCAGTGCTAGAAATCGGGAGAGCTCTGGGGCCAACGTCCTGACTTTC; CDR3: CSARNRESSGANVLTF
V: TRBV29-1; size: -; J: TRBJ1-1; D: TRBD1; DNA: TGCAGCGTTGAGGGGACAGGGGCTGAAGCTTTCTTT; CDR3: CSVEGTGAEAFF
V: TRBV7-9; size: -; J: TRBJ2-1; D: -; DNA: TGTGCCAGCGGACCTGTCGCGATAGACAATGAGCAGTTCTTC; CDR3: CASGPVAIDNEQFF
V: TRBV2; size: -; J: TRBJ1-1; D: -; DNA: TGTGCCAGCGTGACCACTGAAGCTTTCTTT; CDR3: CASVTTEAFF
V: TRBV20-1; size: -; J: TRBJ1-4; D: -; DNA: TGCAGTGCTAGAGATCAGGAGGACTCAACTAATGAAAAACTGTTTTTT; CDR3: CSARDQEDSTNEKLFF
V: TRBV28; size: -; J: TRBJ2-5; D: -; DNA: TGTGCCAGCAGTTTAGGGGCCAGGGTGGAAGAGACCCAGTACTTC; CDR3: CASSLGARVEETQYF
V: TRBV15; size: -; J: TRBJ2-5; D: -; DNA: TGTGCCACCAGCAGAGTCACAGGGCGGGGAGAGACCCAGTACTTC; CDR3: CATSRVTGRGETQYF
V: TRBV21-1; size: few; J: TRBJ1-5; D: -; DNA: TGTGCCAGCAGCAAAGCGCGCGGGGACGGCAATCAGCCCCAGCATTTT; CDR3: CASSKARGDGNQPQHF
V: TRBV28; size: -; J: TRBJ1-1; D: -; DNA: TGTGCCAGCAGTTTAGGCGGGACAAAGAACACTGAAGCTTTCTTT; CDR3: CASSLGGTKNTEAFF
V: TRBV29-1; size: -; J: TRBJ1-3; D: -; DNA: TGCAGCGTGTCACAGGGAGGTGGAAACACCATATATTTT; CDR3: CSVSQGGGNTIYF